This TCR beta chain derives from a study of cytomegalovirus exposure and HLA in healthy donors (dated by TCRdb to 2017 to 2019). Regarding the research as a whole: An earlier analysis of roughly 500 of the donors reported more than 250 Gb of sequence data and roughly 110 million unique TCR beta sequences from approximately 180 million T cells. An early release covering roughly 600 HLA-typed donors comprised about 290 gigabases of sequencing data and around 80 million unique TCR sequences. Of the approximately 400 genotyped donors, about 80% fell in the genetic ancestry cluster associated with self-reported Caucasian donors. The study aimed to test whether cataloging public T cell receptors could reveal signatures of past pathogen exposure. Using immunosequencing, the study profiled T cell repertoires from around 670 subjects and related those repertoires to cytomegalovirus serostatus. In addition to the first cohort of 650 to 800 subjects, a separate validation cohort of 120 different subjects was used. To predict cytomegalovirus infection status, the study combined high-throughput TCR immunosequencing, statistical association of individual TCRs with disease status, and machine learning. A later analysis re-examined previously published TCR beta repertoires from roughly 650 donors and added high-resolution HLA genotyping to investigate patterns of TCR occurrence. Rather than drawing on any new phenotypic data, the later analysis identified candidate immune exposures from TCR beta sequences and the way those sequences occurred across donors. An earlier analysis of some 500 of the donors applied high-throughput TCR beta sequencing to assess whether each TCR beta V gene segment acted as functional or pseudogenic. Donor age, sex, ethnicity and CMV serostatus were collected together with the repertoire data. A later genetic analysis used genome-wide SNP genotypes for about 65% of the roughly 670 donors, treating that subset as a discovery cohort. Every repertoire in the discovery cohort had been generated on one and the same sequencing platform. HLA typing covered class I and class II loci at four-digit resolution. The number of typed donors differed by locus: roughly 620-630 for A, B, C, DRB1 and DQB1; approximately 530 for DQA1; approximately 610 for DPA1; and approximately 450 for DPB1. Several DR-DQ haplotypes were treated as single units for association and clustering because of strong linkage in the cohort. Across 300 to 400 genotyped donors of the cohort, an average of approximately 240,000 unique TCR beta nucleotide sequences per donor were sequenced, and about a sixth of those sequences were non-productive.

The cohort consisted of approximately 690 healthy bone marrow donors. At the time of sampling, all cohort members were nominally healthy, though unrecorded immune exposures were likely present. The donor was CMV seronegative and belonged to the group of 320 or so seronegative cohort members. Each donor provided a peripheral blood sample, and peripheral blood mononuclear cells were used for TCR beta sequencing. Genomic DNA was extracted from the blood cell samples with the Qiagen DNeasy Blood Extraction Kit. What the research found in general, with its limitations: In a later analysis, HLA-associated TCR beta chains showed more clonal expansion and lower generation probabilities than non-associated chains that were equally common. Some IMGT-functional V segments, including TRBV6-2 and TRBV6-3, could not be told apart with the 87-base-pair reads, so those segments were excluded. A further reported finding was that TCR beta sequences accurately predicted the HLA-A and HLA-B alleles for most subjects in the first cohort. An association between a missense DCLRE1C variant and V-gene and J-gene trimming of TCR beta chains was found in a later genetic analysis and replicated in an independent cohort. Strong co-occurrence of HLA alleles, especially DR and DQ, made assigning TCR associations to individual alleles difficult. In a later analysis, most CMV-associated TCR beta chains were found to appear HLA-restricted, with HLA associations seemingly driven largely by CMV exposure. At a false discovery rate of 0.05, a later analysis linked 16,000 or so TCR beta sequences to specific HLA alleles. Presence/absence analyses assumed roughly uniform sequencing depth across donors, an assumption that may not hold. Three of the identified cytomegalovirus-associated TCR beta chains were confirmed in vitro to be specific for cytomegalovirus antigens. Because HLA typing was unavailable for some donors at each locus, only the typed subset was used in association tests. Most TCR sequences were observed very rarely across donors, whereas some public TCRs were present in many individuals. In a later analysis, TCR association rates were found to vary across HLA loci, with the most associated TCRs seen for DRB1 alleles and the fewest for HLA-C alleles. The cohort was sequenced for TCR beta chains only, and without alpha or paired-chain data the features that could be detected were limited. An earlier analysis of 450 to 750 of the donors showed that most TCR beta V segments appeared in productive rearrangements either about 87% or about 30% of the time, which broadly matched IMGT annotations. The authors suggested that the approach could potentially be generalized to other disease states and immunological phenotypes. Linkage disequilibrium might explain the correlated functional status among segregating V segments, but an unknown experimental factor could not be ruled out. Over 15 rarely observed V segments, including chromosome 9 orphons, were excluded from the earlier analysis of almost 600 of the donors because counts were too low. In the study, 150 to 200 TCR beta chains were listed as associated with cytomegalovirus. Immune exposure information for the cohort was limited to CMV serostatus. A cluster of highly shared sequence variants was judged likely to be a technical artifact of the sequencing pipeline. According to a later genetic analysis, donors in an Asian-associated ancestry cluster had fewer N-insertions in productive TCRs than the approximately 630-donor mean. According to a later analysis, parvovirus B19, influenza, CMV and Epstein-Barr virus appeared linked to several top co-occurrence clusters. The classifier was reported to diagnose cytomegalovirus status with high specificity and sensitivity in both the original cohort and the validation cohort.

The library came from the immunoSEQ multiplex PCR assay. For the multiplex PCR, a mixture combining 60 forward primers for TCR Vbeta segments and 13 reverse primers for TCR Jbeta segments was used. The CDR3 region of rearranged TCR beta genes was amplified from genomic DNA with a multiplex PCR assay. The amplified TCR beta libraries were sequenced on the Illumina HiSeq System as 87-base-pair reads. Under the source paper's analysis protocol: In a later analysis, approximately 74 million unique TCR beta chains were counted across the 666 repertoires, and roughly 10 million of these chains were shared by at least two donors. To remove PCR and sequencing errors, raw reads were error-corrected and collapsed into unique sequences using a nearest-neighbor algorithm that merged closely related sequences. CDR3 sequences were aligned to IMGT reference sequences to assign V, D and J gene segments. For a sequence to be retained, at least a six-nucleotide match to both a V gene segment and a J gene segment was required. Rearrangements were classified as productive when the CDR3 lacked stop codons and remained in frame with V and J, and all other rearrangements were classified as non-productive. Following IMGT convention, CDR3 was defined as the stretch from the second conserved V-encoded cysteine to the conserved J-encoded phenylalanine. In an earlier analysis of 587 of the donors, sequences lacking an unambiguous match to a single V gene segment were excluded. An earlier analysis of 450 to 650 of the donors called V segments functional above 56.7% productive rearrangements and segregating when the between-donor standard deviation exceeded 5%. A statistical classification framework was developed to diagnose cytomegalovirus status using the catalog of TCR beta chain sequences. V and J gene assignment, in a later analysis, came from comparing TCR nucleotide sequences with IMGT/GENE-DB human TR gene sequences. In a later analysis, CDR3 sequences and most-parsimonious VDJ recombination scenarios were assigned using the TCRdist pipeline. In a later analysis, every TCR beta chain was defined by the combination of its CDR3 amino acid sequence and its V-gene family, and reads without a unique V-gene family were dropped. To address suspected cross-contamination and a sequencing artifact, a later analysis removed approximately 590 highly shared, low-generation-probability nucleotide sequences. In a later analysis, a clonal expansion index was calculated for each public chain from normalized within-repertoire ranks of inferred template counts. In a later analysis, generation probabilities were computed using a VDJ recombination model fitted to out-of-frame rearrangements, and the results were checked against IGoR. Hypergeometric tests were used in a later analysis to score TCR-TCR, TCR-HLA and TCR-CMV co-occurrence, with a repertoire-size bias correction applied to the TCR pairs. A later analysis estimated false discovery rates by permuting HLA or CMV assignments 20 times. In a later analysis, co-occurring TCRs were grouped using DBSCAN, and TCRdist sequence similarity was added for clustering within HLA-allele-positive subsets. Repertoires with fewer than 30,000 or more than 120,000 public chains were left out of co-occurrence clustering, as were roughly five repertoires with anomalous nucleotide sharing. The table was pulled from immuneACCESS by TCRdb, which kept in-frame rearrangements only. Such tables lose some clones; where checked, under half of the loss comes from unresolved V genes, and the rest has no known cause. Clonal size and the V and J genes are those of that table, whereas D and trimming came from the DNA. This sample gives about 130,000 clones in total; approximately 81% of them show up just once. The ten largest clonotypes hold about 0.75% of the sample.

Comment on this clone: Which antigen it targets is not known. No base quality values were provided; no much bigger clone lies one nucleotide off.

The CDR3 holds 15 amino acids from the cysteine to the phenylalanine. Here the CDR3 DNA is all that survives: 45 bases in frame from base 1. Reading the germline V gene (reference sequence) gives CDR1 GTSNPN and CDR2 SVGIG. Trimming leaves V shorter by 1 base and J shorter by 5 bases, with the junction holding 6 bases beyond the gene matches. Material: PBMCs. The chain is assembled from TRBV30 and TRBJ2-3, and TRBD1 aligns with 10 junction nucleotides. The clonotype comes from a man aged 18-30 years in good health and CMV-seronegative. The CDR3 is CAWSATGGKRDTQYF. The DNA sequence is as follows: TGTGCCTGGAGTGCGACAGGGGGCAAGAGAGATACGCAGTATTTT.